Listed below are T cell receptor beta chains from one sample, sequenced in a study of shared clonotypes between healthy human individuals. Produced via immunoSEQ multiplex PCR; TCRdb's table is partial and in-frame only. Of roughly 2.6 million clones listed, 85% to 95% are singletons. The sequencing sample was made of naive CD4+ T cells sorted from blood. The receptors come from a man aged 18 to 30 in good health. The CDR3 runs from the conserved cysteine through the conserved F or W. D genes are given only for firm matches. The size of a clone is reported for some rows only, either as once, few or many, or as a class for expanded clones.

14,once,TRBV5-4,TRBJ1-2,.,CASSSWTEMRSYTF,TGTGCCAGCAGTTCCTGGACCGAGATGAGGAGCTACACCTTC
14,.,TRBV6-6,TRBJ2-7,TRBD2,CASSQLAGGYEQYF,TGTGCCAGCAGCCAACTAGCGGGAGGTTACGAGCAGTACTTC
13,.,TRBV11-2,TRBJ2-1,TRBD2,CASTSGRGNEQFF,TGTGCCAGCACTAGCGGGAGGGGGAATGAGCAGTTCTTC
12,.,TRBV18,TRBJ2-7,.,CASSPKRDEQYF,TGTGCCAGCTCACCTAAGCGGGACGAGCAGTACTTC
13,.,TRBV6-5,TRBJ2-7,.,CASRRTATYEQYF,TGTGCCAGCAGGAGGACAGCGACCTACGAGCAGTACTTC
17,once,TRBV7-8,TRBJ2-3,TRBD1,CASSSILGGRSTDTQYF,TGTGCCAGCAGCTCAATACTAGGGGGCCGGAGCACAGATACGCAGTATTTT
15,.,TRBV19,TRBJ1-2,.,CASSIRGPGDYGYTF,TGTGCCAGTAGTATACGGGGCCCGGGGGACTATGGCTACACCTTC
14,.,TRBV2,TRBJ2-5,.,CASSEQVQGETQYF,TGTGCCAGCAGTGAACAGGTCCAGGGAGAGACCCAGTACTTC
16,.,TRBV5-1,TRBJ2-7,TRBD1,CASSSLLRQGNHEQYF,TGCGCCAGCAGCTCCCTCCTGAGACAGGGAAATCACGAGCAGTACTTC
14,.,TRBV25-1,TRBJ2-4,TRBD2,CASSRTTGGDIQYF,TGTGCCAGCAGTCGCACCACGGGAGGAGACATTCAGTACTTC
18,.,TRBV7-9,TRBJ1-5,.,CASSSPAGRDVSNQPQHF,TGTGCCAGCAGCTCCCCGGCAGGGCGGGATGTTAGCAATCAGCCCCAGCATTTT
15,once,TRBV5-4,TRBJ1-3,TRBD1,CASSPVGQGTDTIYF,TGTGCCAGCAGCCCAGTGGGACAGGGAACGGACACCATATATTTT
14,.,TRBV5-1,TRBJ2-7,TRBD1,CASSPRDRIYEQYF,TGCGCCAGCAGCCCCCGGGACAGGATCTACGAGCAGTACTTC
13,.,TRBV11-2,TRBJ2-6,.,CASSPGGANVLTF,TGTGCCAGCAGCCCGGGAGGGGCCAACGTCCTGACTTTC
13,.,TRBV7-2,TRBJ2-5,.,CASSRRVPETQYF,TGTGCCAGCAGCCGGCGGGTTCCGGAGACCCAGTACTTC
15,.,TRBV10-3,TRBJ2-5,.,CAISGGAGATETQYF,TGTGCCATCAGTGGGGGAGCGGGCGCAACAGAGACCCAGTACTTC
14,.,TRBV6-8,TRBJ2-2,TRBD1,CASSYGTGTGELFF,TGTGCCAGCAGTTACGGGACAGGCACCGGGGAGCTGTTTTTT
14,.,TRBV6-1,TRBJ1-5,.,CASSLREGSQPQHF,TGTGCCAGCAGCCTCCGAGAGGGGAGTCAGCCCCAGCATTTT
16,.,TRBV28,TRBJ1-5,TRBD1,CASRGGTGGFNQPQHF,TGTGCCAGCAGGGGCGGGACAGGGGGCTTTAATCAGCCCCAGCATTTT
14,.,TRBV28,TRBJ2-2,.,CASSLPGFDGELFF,TGTGCCAGCAGTTTGCCGGGATTCGACGGGGAGCTGTTTTTT
11,.,TRBV29-1,TRBJ1-1,.,CSSRQNTEAFF,TGCTCAAGTCGACAGAACACTGAAGCTTTCTTT
17,once,TRBV4-1,TRBJ1-4,.,CASSQGGRAFANEKLFF,TGCGCCAGCAGCCAAGGAGGCAGGGCTTTTGCTAATGAAAAACTGTTTTTT
15,.,TRBV2,TRBJ2-5,TRBD1,CASSPGQGGQETQYF,TGTGCCAGCAGCCCGGGACAGGGAGGGCAAGAGACCCAGTACTTC
14,.,TRBV10-3,TRBJ2-2,.,CAITPTPLTGELFF,TGTGCCATCACCCCCACACCGCTCACCGGGGAGCTGTTTTTT
17,.,TRBV4-3,TRBJ2-2,TRBD1,CASSQVPGQGATGELFF,TGCGCCAGCAGCCAAGTTCCGGGACAGGGTGCGACCGGGGAGCTGTTTTTT
13,.,TRBV7-3,TRBJ1-2,TRBD1,CASSAGGQGGYTF,TGTGCCAGCAGCGCTGGGGGACAGGGCGGCTACACCTTC
15,.,TRBV5-1,TRBJ2-3,.,CASHSRADTTDTQYF,TGCGCCAGCCACTCCCGGGCAGATACCACAGATACGCAGTATTTT
15,once,TRBV7-9,TRBJ1-2,.,CASSPFYRNDYGYTF,TGTGCCAGCAGCCCTTTCTACAGGAACGACTATGGCTACACCTTC
16,.,TRBV7-6,TRBJ2-1,TRBD2,CASSLASTSGYNEQFF,TGTGCCAGCAGCTTAGCATCGACTAGCGGCTACAATGAGCAGTTCTTC
20,.,TRBV4-3,TRBJ2-1,TRBD2,CASSQILGTSGSLGPNEQFF,TGCGCCAGCAGCCAAATTCTTGGGACTAGCGGGAGCCTTGGACCCAATGAGCAGTTCTTC
16,.,TRBV6-1,TRBJ2-3,TRBD2,CASSEVLSGGADTQYF,TGTGCCAGCAGTGAAGTGCTTAGCGGGGGAGCAGATACGCAGTATTTT
13,.,TRBV6-5,TRBJ2-7,.,CASSSGHRYEQYF,TGTGCCAGCAGTTCGGGACACCGCTACGAGCAGTACTTC
16,once,TRBV5-1,TRBJ1-5,TRBD1,CASSLDGQGSGQPQHF,TGCGCCAGCAGCTTGGATGGACAGGGGTCCGGACAGCCCCAGCATTTT
13,once,TRBV30,TRBJ1-5,.,CAWSQGLGQPQHF,TGTGCCTGGAGTCAAGGGTTAGGACAGCCCCAGCATTTT
12,.,TRBV28,TRBJ1-1,TRBD1,CASRPGQGRAFF,TGTGCCAGCAGACCTGGACAGGGCAGGGCTTTCTTT
14,few,TRBV5-1,TRBJ1-5,.,CASSPGGSNQPQHF,TGCGCCAGCAGTCCTGGTGGGAGCAATCAGCCCCAGCATTTT
15,.,TRBV19,TRBJ2-2,.,CATTSRDRNTGELFF,TGTGCCACCACCTCCCGGGACCGAAACACCGGGGAGCTGTTTTTT
14,.,TRBV6-5,TRBJ2-5,.,CASSKLDWGGAQYF,TGTGCCAGCAGCAAACTGGACTGGGGTGGGGCCCAGTACTTC
14,.,TRBV5-1,TRBJ2-7,.,CASSPDAGSYEQYF,TGCGCCAGCAGCCCGGACGCGGGATCTTACGAGCAGTACTTC
15,once,TRBV28,TRBJ2-1,TRBD1,CASSFDLQGYDEQFF,TGTGCCAGCAGTTTCGATTTACAGGGGTATGATGAGCAGTTCTTC
12,.,TRBV6-1,TRBJ2-7,.,CASRALSYEQYF,TGTGCCAGCCGGGCTCTTTCCTACGAGCAGTACTTC
16,.,TRBV14,TRBJ1-6,.,CASSQEWGAYNSPLHF,TGTGCCAGCAGCCAAGAGTGGGGAGCCTATAATTCACCCCTCCACTTT
13,.,TRBV19,TRBJ2-1,.,CASSMAWGNEQFF,TGTGCCAGTAGTATGGCTTGGGGGAATGAGCAGTTCTTC
15,.,TRBV6-5,TRBJ1-6,TRBD1,CASSSWTGGNSPLHF,TGTGCCAGCAGTTCCTGGACAGGGGGTAATTCACCCCTCCACTTT
14,.,TRBV15,TRBJ2-5,TRBD1,CATSTGQGTETQYF,TGTGCCACCAGCACAGGACAGGGGACGGAGACCCAGTACTTC
15,.,TRBV9,TRBJ1-1,.,CASSPSGEMNTEAFF,TGTGCCAGCAGCCCGTCAGGGGAAATGAACACTGAAGCTTTCTTT
18,.,TRBV19,TRBJ2-2,TRBD1,CASSQRIRDRESTGELFF,TGTGCCAGTAGCCAGAGAATCCGGGACAGGGAATCCACCGGGGAGCTGTTTTTT
13,once,TRBV6-1,TRBJ1-2,TRBD1,CASRTGVNYGYTF,TGTGCCAGCCGGACAGGGGTTAACTATGGCTACACCTTC